One and the same sample provided the 19 T cell receptor beta chains below, sequenced in a study of glioma-infiltrating T cells. Using RNA template, CDR3s of TCR alpha and beta were amplified with iRepertoire arm-PCR. TCRdb re-called the multiplex PCR reads through MiXCR, storing one row per CDR3 protein. The sample carries more than 300,000 distinct CDR3 sequences, roughly two fifths recorded once. The specimen was glioma tissue, nonneoplastic brain tissue, or PBMCs (not recorded which). The receptors derive from a human donor with low-grade glioma or glioblastoma, undergoing nonglioma brain surgery, or in good health (not recorded which).

This sequence joins TRBV7-2 and TRBJ1-2; no reliable D call. The V gene lost 5 bases and the J gene lost 4 bases, with 11 bases spanning the gap. Germline loops: CDR1 SGHTA, CDR2 FQGNSA. The CDR3 has 13 amino acids. Here the CDR3 reads CASSQITLYGYTF. The CDR3 DNA sequence: TGTGCCAGCAGCCAGATCACACTCTATGGCTACACCTTC.

This clonotype was detected ten times or more. The rearrangement joins TRBV6-2 or TRBV6-3 to TRBJ2-3; D is uncertain. The ends were cut back, 2 bases at V and 0 bases at J, with 6 bases in the middle. Germline values: CDR1 MNHEY, CDR2 SVGEGT. The CDR3 loop spans 14 amino acids. The CDR3 here is CASSYEHSTDTQYF. The DNA for the CDR3 is TGTGCCAGCAGTTACGAGCACAGCACAGATACGCAGTATTTT.

This rearrangement joins TRBV7-2 to TRBJ1-2; D unclear. This CDR3 spans 15 amino acids. V dropped 2 bases and J dropped 5 bases, with 15 bases sitting between them. The germline CDR1 and CDR2 sequences are SGHTA and FQGNSA. The CDR3 coding sequence is TGTGCCAGCAGCTTAAGGCCAGCCCTTGGGTATGGCTACACCTTC. This codes for CASSLRPALGYGYTF.

This clonotype showed up just a few times. The V and J genes are TRBV10-3 and TRBJ2-2, with a possible D match to TRBD1 (5 bases). V dropped 5 bases and J dropped 5 bases, with 15 bases sitting between them. Per the germline V gene, CDR1 is ENHRY and CDR2 is SYGVKD. The CDR3 consists of 15 residues. The CDR3 spells CAISLSRAGTGELFF. In DNA, the CDR3 is TGTGCCATCAGTCTGTCCAGGGCAGGGACCGGGGAGCTGTTTTTT.

This rearrangement joins TRBV4-1 to TRBJ1-5; D is uncertain. Trimming stripped 4 bases from V and 5 bases from J, with 12 bases between. CDR1 is MGHRA, CDR2 YSYEKL, per germline. The CDR3 is made up of 14 amino acids. The CDR3 DNA sequence: TGCGCCAGCAGCCTCGAGAAAAGCCATCAGCCCCAGCATTTT. Translation: CASSLEKSHQPQHF.

CDR3 coding DNA: TGTGCCAGCAGAGCTCAGGGGGCCAGTCAGCCCCAGCATTTT. Protein: CASRAQGASQPQHF. This sequence joins TRBV25-1 and TRBJ1-5; 8 bases match TRBD1. Germline V gene sequence: CDR1 MGHDK, CDR2 SYGVNS. J gave up 6 bases and V 6 bases, and 7 bases lay outside the gene matches. The CDR3 totals 14 residues. Using reference TRBV25-1 and TRBJ1-5 for the parts outside the CDR3, the full variable domain is EADIYQTPRYLVIGTGKKITLECSQTMGHDKMYWYQQDPGMELHLIHYSYGVNSTEKGDLSSESTVSRIRTEHFPLTLESARPSHTSQYLCASRAQGASQPQHFGDGTRLSIL.

The chain joins TRBV7-2 to TRBJ1-1; 7 bases line up with TRBD1. The CDR3 has 15 amino acids. After removal of 5 bases from V and 8 bases from J, the junction contained 14 bases not matched to a gene. The germline V gene encodes CDR1 SGHTA and CDR2 FQGNSA. CDR3 DNA sequence: TGTGCCAGCAGCCATCGGGCAGGGGGGTCCCGGGAAGCTTTCTTT. It translates to CASSHRAGGSREAFF. The entire variable domain, with the rest obtained from reference TRBV7-2 and TRBJ1-1, is as follows: GAGVSQSPSNKVTEKGKDVELRCDPISGHTALYWYRQSLGQGLEFLIYFQGNSAPDKSGLPSDRFSAERTGGSVSTLTIQRTQQEDSAVYLCASSHRAGGSREAFFGQGTRLTVV.

The gene calls are TRBV7-8 and TRBJ2-3; TRBD1 might be the D (5 bases). This CDR3 spans 17 amino acids. The germline CDR1 and CDR2 sequences are SGHVS and FQNEAQ. The germline V and J ends were trimmed by 8 bases and 3 bases, with 24 bases remaining between them. This chain's CDR3 is CASAATDTGFGTDTQYF. For the CDR3, the DNA is TGTGCCAGCGCCGCGACGGACACCGGTTTTGGGACAGATACGCAGTATTTT.

A word on this clonotype: A much larger clone sits a single nucleotide away, making a read error possible. This chain connects TRBV15 to TRBJ2-7; no firm D call. CDR1 and CDR2 from the germline V gene are LNHNV and YYDKDF (reference sequence). V was shortened by 0 bases and J by 5 bases, with 14 bases between the two germline ends. The CDR3 is 15 residues long. The CDR3 spells CATSRDPHRINEQYF. The DNA for the CDR3 is TGTGCCACCAGCAGAGACCCACACCGCATTAACGAGCAGTACTTC.

This clonotype has at least ten counts. The chain couples TRBV28 to TRBJ1-1; 10 bases are a match to TRBD1. V shed 5 bases, J shed 5 bases, and the junction held 5 bases outside the gene matches. There are 14 residues in the CDR3. CDR1 and CDR2 from the germline V gene are MDHEN and SYDVKM. The CDR3 DNA sequence: TGTGCCAGCAGTAGCGACAGGGGGCGGACTGAAGCTTTCTTT. Its protein is CASSSDRGRTEAFF.

This clonotype occurred many times. The V gene is TRBV27, the J gene TRBJ2-5, with TRBD1 matching 7 bases. This CDR3 has 15 residues. Germline CDR1 reads MNHEY; CDR2 reads SMNVEV (reference sequence). The V segment lost 2 bases and the J segment 3 bases; nucleotides outside the gene matches: 6. The CDR3 DNA follows: TGTGCCAGCAGTTTAGAAGGAGGACAGGAAGAGACCCAGTACTTC. This gives the protein CASSLEGGQEETQYF.

This clonotype appeared many times. This chain connects TRBV7-8 to TRBJ2-5, with 9 bases lining up with TRBD1. The V gene end was trimmed by 5 bases and the J gene end by 5 bases; junction bases not matched to a gene: 6. The germline V gene has CDR1 SGHVS and CDR2 FQNEAQ. The CDR3 has 14 amino acids. The CDR3 sequence: CASSRTGEGETQYF. The CDR3 DNA follows: TGTGCCAGCAGCCGGACAGGGGAGGGGGAGACCCAGTACTTC.

This chain connects TRBV2 to TRBJ1-1, with D hard to call. Trimming cost V 6 bases and J 6 bases, with 2 bases left between them. The CDR3 consists of 9 residues. CDR1 is SNHLY, CDR2 FYNNEI, per germline. CDR3 sequence (DNA): TGTGCCAGCAGGTCTGAAGCTTTCTTT. Translated, it gives CASRSEAFF.

This chain links TRBV3-1 with TRBJ2-3; D perhaps matches TRBD2 (6 bases). Trimming took off 5 bases at V and 0 bases at J, with 18 bases between the two ends. Germline V gives CDR1 LGHDT, CDR2 YNNKEL (reference sequence). This CDR3 spans 17 amino acids. In nucleotides, the CDR3 is TGTGCCAGCAGCTACCGAGGGGACTTGTCTAGCACAGATACGCAGTATTTT. Its translation is CASSYRGDLSSTDTQYF.

This clonotype was counted at least ten times. The J gene is TRBJ1-4, the V gene TRBV6-1, with D maybe TRBD1 (6 bases). Between the trimmed V and J ends, which lost 5 bases and 2 bases, there was a span of 24 bases. The CDR3 has 19 amino acids. Germline V gene sequence: CDR1 MNHNS, CDR2 SASEGT. CDR3 coding DNA: TGTGCCAGCAGTCCAACTCTACAGGGAAGAGGTGCGACTAATGAAAAACTGTTTTTT. As protein: CASSPTLQGRGATNEKLFF.

V usage is TRBV27 and J usage is TRBJ1-2; TRBD1 matches at 9 bases. V was clipped by 1 base and J by 8 bases; unmatched bases: 17. Germline V gene lookup returns CDR1 MNHEY and CDR2 SMNVEV (reference sequence). The CDR3 totals 18 residues. CDR3 amino acids: CASSLWGGATQGARGYTF. Here the CDR3 DNA reads TGTGCCAGCAGTTTATGGGGAGGAGCGACACAGGGGGCAAGAGGCTACACCTTC.

The chain joins TRBV11-2 to TRBJ1-4; 12 nucleotides align to TRBD1. The CDR3 is 16 amino acids. Trimming at V came to 1 base and at J to 5 bases, leaving 2 bases not matched to a gene. CDR1 and CDR2 (germline): SGHAT, FQNNGV. CDR3 sequence: CASSLGDRGLNEKLFF. CDR3 in DNA: TGTGCCAGCAGCTTAGGGGACAGGGGGCTCAATGAAAAACTGTTTTTT. Drawing the rest from reference TRBV11-2 and TRBJ1-4, the complete variable domain is EAGVAQSPRYKIIEKRQSVAFWCNPISGHATLYWYQQILGQGPKLLIQFQNNGVVDDSQLPKDRFSAERLKGVDSTLKIQPAKLEDSAVYLCASSLGDRGLNEKLFFGSGTQLSVL.

This clonotype turned up a few times. The J gene is TRBJ1-6, the V gene TRBV7-2; D may be TRBD1 (5 bases). Germline values: CDR1 SGHTA, CDR2 FQGNSA. This CDR3 comprises 14 residues. Between the trimmed V and J ends, which lost 5 bases and 5 bases, there was a span of 10 bases. CDR3 sequence (DNA): TGTGCCAGCAGCCGGGGACGGCATAATTCACCCCTCCACTTT. Its protein product is CASSRGRHNSPLHF. Full variable domain (rest looked up from reference TRBV7-2 and TRBJ1-6): GAGVSQSPSNKVTEKGKDVELRCDPISGHTALYWYRQSLGQGLEFLIYFQGNSAPDKSGLPSDRFSAERTGGSVSTLTIQRTQQEDSAVYLCASSRGRHNSPLHFGNGTRLTVT.

This sequence joins TRBV28 and TRBJ1-4; perhaps TRBD1 as D (6 bases). Trimming removed 6 bases from V and 10 bases from J, with 18 bases in between. The germline V gene encodes CDR1 MDHEN and CDR2 SYDVKM. The CDR3 has 14 amino acids. The CDR3 nucleotides are TGTGCCAGCAGACCGACAGGACCAGGAGGAAAACTGTTTTTT. Its translation: CASRPTGPGGKLFF.